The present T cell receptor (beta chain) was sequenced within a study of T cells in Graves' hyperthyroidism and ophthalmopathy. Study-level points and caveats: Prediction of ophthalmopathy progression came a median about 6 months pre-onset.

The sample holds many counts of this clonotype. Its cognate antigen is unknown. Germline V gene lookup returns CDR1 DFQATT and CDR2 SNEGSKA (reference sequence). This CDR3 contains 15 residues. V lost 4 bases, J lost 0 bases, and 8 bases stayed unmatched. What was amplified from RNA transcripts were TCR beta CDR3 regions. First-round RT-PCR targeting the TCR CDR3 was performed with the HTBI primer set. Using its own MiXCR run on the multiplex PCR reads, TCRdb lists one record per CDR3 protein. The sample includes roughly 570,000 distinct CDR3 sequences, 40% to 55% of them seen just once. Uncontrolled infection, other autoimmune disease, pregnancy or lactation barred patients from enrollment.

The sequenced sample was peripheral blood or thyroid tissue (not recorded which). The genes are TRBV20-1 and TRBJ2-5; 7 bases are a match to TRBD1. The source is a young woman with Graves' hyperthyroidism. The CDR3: CSAIGGQPDQETQYF. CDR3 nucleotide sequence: TGCAGTGCTATTGGGGGACAGCCCGACCAAGAGACCCAGTACTTC.